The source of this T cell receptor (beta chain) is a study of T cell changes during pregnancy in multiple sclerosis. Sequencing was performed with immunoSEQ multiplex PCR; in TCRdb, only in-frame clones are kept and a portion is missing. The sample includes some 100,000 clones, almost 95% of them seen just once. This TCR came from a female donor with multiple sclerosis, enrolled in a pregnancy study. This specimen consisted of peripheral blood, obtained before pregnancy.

The CDR3 here is CASSQDGGGSPYNEQFF. In DNA, the CDR3 is TGCGCCAGCAGCCAAGATGGAGGCGGCAGCCCATACAATGAGCAGTTCTTC. The chain combines TRBV4-1 with TRBJ2-1; possibly TRBD2 for D (5 bases). CDR3 length equals 17 residues. Trimming cost V 0 bases and J 4 bases, with 16 bases left between them. In germline, CDR1 is MGHRA, CDR2 YSYEKL.